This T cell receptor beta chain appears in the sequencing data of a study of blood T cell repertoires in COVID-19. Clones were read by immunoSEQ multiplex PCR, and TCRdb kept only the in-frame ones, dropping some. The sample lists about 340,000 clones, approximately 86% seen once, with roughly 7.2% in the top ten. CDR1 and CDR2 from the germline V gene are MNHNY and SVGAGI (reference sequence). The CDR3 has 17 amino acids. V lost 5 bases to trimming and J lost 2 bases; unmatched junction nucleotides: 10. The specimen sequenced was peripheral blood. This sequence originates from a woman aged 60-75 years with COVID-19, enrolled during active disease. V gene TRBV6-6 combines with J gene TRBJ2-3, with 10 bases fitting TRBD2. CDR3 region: CASSPTLLAGVTDTQYF. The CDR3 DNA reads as TGTGCCAGCAGTCCCACCCTGCTAGCGGGAGTCACAGATACGCAGTATTTT.